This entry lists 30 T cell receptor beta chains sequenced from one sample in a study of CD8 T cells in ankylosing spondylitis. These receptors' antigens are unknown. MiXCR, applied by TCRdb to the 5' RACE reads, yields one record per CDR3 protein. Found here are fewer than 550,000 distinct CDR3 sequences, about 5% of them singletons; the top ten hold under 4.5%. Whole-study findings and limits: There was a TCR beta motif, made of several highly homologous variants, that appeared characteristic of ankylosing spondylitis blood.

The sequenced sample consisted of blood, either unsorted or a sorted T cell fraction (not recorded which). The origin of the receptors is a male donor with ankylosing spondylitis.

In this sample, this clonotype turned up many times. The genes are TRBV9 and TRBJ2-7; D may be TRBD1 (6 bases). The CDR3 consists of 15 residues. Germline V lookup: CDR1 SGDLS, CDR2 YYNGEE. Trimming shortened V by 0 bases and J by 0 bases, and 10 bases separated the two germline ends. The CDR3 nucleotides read TGTGCCAGCAGCGTAGGGACAGCTCACTCCTACGAGCAGTACTTC. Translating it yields CASSVGTAHSYEQYF.

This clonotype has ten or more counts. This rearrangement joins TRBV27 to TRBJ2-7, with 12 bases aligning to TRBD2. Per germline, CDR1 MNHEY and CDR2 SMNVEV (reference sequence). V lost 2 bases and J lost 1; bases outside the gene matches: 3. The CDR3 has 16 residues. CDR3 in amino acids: CASSLLLAGGSYEQYF. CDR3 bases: TGTGCCAGCAGTTTACTCCTAGCGGGAGGGTCCTACGAGCAGTACTTC.

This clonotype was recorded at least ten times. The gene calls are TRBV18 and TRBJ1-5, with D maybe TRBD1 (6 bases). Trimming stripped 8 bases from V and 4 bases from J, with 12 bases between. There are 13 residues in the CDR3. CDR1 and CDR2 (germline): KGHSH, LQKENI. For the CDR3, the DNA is TGTGCCAGCAGTCCGGACAGAAATCAGCCCCAGCATTTT. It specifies CASSPDRNQPQHF.

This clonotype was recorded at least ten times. The CDR3: CASSLVHGQPQHF. Here the CDR3 DNA reads TGCGCCAGCAGCTTGGTACATGGTCAGCCCCAGCATTTT. V gene TRBV5-1 combines with J gene TRBJ1-5; D remains ambiguous. This CDR3 region has 13 residues. Germline-derived CDR1 and CDR2 are SGHRS and YFSETQ. The ends were cut back, 0 bases at V and 6 bases at J, with 7 bases in the middle.

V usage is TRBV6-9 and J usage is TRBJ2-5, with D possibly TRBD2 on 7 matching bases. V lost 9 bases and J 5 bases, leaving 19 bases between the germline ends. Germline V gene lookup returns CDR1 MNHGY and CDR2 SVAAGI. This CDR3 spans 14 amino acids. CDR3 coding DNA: TGTGCCAGACAACCTGGGGGGGCCAGGGAGACCCAGTACTTC. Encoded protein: CARQPGGARETQYF.

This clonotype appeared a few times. This chain's CDR3 is CATDGSGRETQYF. The DNA for the CDR3 is TGTGCCACCGACGGGTCCGGGAGGGAGACCCAGTACTTC. This chain connects TRBV10-3 to TRBJ2-5, with 7 bases lining up with TRBD2. After removal of 10 bases from V and 5 bases from J, the junction contained 10 bases not matched to a gene. Germline V CDR1 and CDR2: ENHRY, SYGVKD. CDR3 length equals 13 residues.

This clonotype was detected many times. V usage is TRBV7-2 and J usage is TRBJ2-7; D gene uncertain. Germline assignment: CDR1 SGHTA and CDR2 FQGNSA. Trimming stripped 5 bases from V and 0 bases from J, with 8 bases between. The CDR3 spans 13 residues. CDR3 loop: CASSPINSYEQYF. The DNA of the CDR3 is TGTGCCAGCAGCCCCATCAACTCCTACGAGCAGTACTTC.

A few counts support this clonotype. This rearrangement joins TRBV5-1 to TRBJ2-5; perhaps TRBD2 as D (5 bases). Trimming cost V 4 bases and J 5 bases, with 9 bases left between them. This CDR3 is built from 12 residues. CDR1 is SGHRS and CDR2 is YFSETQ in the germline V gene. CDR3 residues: CASSAGEETQYF. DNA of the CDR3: TGCGCCAGCAGCGCCGGGGAGGAGACCCAGTACTTC. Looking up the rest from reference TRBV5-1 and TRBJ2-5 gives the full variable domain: KAGVTQTPRYLIKTRGQQVTLSCSPISGHRSVSWYQQTPGQGLQFLFEYFSETQRNKGNFPGRFSGRQFSNSRSEMNVSTLELGDSALYLCASSAGEETQYFGPGTRLLVL.

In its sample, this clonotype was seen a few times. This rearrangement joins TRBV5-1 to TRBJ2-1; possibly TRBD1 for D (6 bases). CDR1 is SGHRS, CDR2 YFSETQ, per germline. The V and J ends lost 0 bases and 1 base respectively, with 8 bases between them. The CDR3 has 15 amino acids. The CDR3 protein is CASSLGGQSYNEQFF. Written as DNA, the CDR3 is TGCGCCAGCAGCTTGGGAGGACAGTCCTACAATGAGCAGTTCTTC.

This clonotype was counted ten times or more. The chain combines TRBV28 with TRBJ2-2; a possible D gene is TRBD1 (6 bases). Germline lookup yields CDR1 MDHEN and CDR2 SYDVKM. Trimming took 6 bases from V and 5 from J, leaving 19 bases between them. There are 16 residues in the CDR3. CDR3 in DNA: TGTGCCAGCAGCCCGTACGGGACAAGGCAAACCGGGGAGCTGTTTTTT. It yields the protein CASSPYGTRQTGELFF.

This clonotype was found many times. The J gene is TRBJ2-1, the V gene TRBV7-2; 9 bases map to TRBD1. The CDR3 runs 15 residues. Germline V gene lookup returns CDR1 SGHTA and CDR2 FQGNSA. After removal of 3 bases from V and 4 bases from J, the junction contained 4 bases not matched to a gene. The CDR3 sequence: CASSLDRGPYNEQFF. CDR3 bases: TGTGCCAGCAGCTTGGACAGGGGACCTTACAATGAGCAGTTCTTC.

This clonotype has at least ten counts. The CDR3 nucleotides are TGCGCCAGCACCTCGACGTCAGGGAACACTGAAGCTTTCTTT. Protein sequence: CASTSTSGNTEAFF. The V gene is TRBV5-1, the J gene TRBJ1-1; D unresolved. Per the germline V gene, CDR1 is SGHRS and CDR2 is YFSETQ. The V gene lost 6 bases and the J gene lost 1 base, with 13 bases spanning the gap. The CDR3 is 14 residues long.

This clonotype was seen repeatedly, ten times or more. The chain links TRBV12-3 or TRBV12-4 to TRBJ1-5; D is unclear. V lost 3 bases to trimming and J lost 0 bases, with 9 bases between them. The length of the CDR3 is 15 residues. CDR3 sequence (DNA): TGTGCCAGCAGTTTGCAGCCCTATAGCAATCAGCCCCAGCATTTT. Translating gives CASSLQPYSNQPQHF.

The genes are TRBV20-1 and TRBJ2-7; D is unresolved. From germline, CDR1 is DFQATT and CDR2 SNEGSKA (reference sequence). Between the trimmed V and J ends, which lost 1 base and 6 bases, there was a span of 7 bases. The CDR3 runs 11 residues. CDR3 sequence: CSARALAEQYF. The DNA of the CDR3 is TGCAGTGCTAGAGCCCTGGCCGAGCAGTACTTC.

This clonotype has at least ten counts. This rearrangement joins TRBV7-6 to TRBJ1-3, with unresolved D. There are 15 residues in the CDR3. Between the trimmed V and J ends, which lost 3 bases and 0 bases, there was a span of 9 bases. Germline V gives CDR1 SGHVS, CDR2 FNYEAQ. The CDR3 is CASSFNRDSGNTIYF. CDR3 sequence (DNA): TGTGCCAGCAGCTTTAACAGAGACTCTGGAAACACCATATATTTT.

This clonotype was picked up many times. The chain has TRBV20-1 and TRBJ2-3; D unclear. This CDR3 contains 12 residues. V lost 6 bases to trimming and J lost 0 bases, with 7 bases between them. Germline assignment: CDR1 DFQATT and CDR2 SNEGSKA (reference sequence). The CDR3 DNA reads TGCAGTGCCATATCTAGCACAGATACGCAGTATTTT. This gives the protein CSAISSTDTQYF.

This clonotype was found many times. This CDR3 reads CASSETPVGTQYF. DNA for the CDR3: TGCGCCAGCAGTGAGACTCCCGTTGGGACCCAGTACTTC. This chain connects TRBV10-1 to TRBJ2-5, with no clear D. Trimming removed 2 bases from V and 7 bases from J, with 11 bases in between. Per germline, CDR1 WNHNN and CDR2 SYGVQD (reference sequence). The CDR3 spans 13 residues.

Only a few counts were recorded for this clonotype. Written as DNA, the CDR3 is TGCAGTGCTAGAGATTCCGAGAACACTGAAGCTTTCTTT. Translation gives CSARDSENTEAFF. The V call is TRBV20-1, the J call TRBJ1-1; D not resolved. This CDR3 is 13 amino acids long. Germline-derived CDR1 and CDR2 are DFQATT and SNEGSKA (reference sequence). With 0 bases removed from V and 1 base from J, the gap between germline ends came to 6 bases.

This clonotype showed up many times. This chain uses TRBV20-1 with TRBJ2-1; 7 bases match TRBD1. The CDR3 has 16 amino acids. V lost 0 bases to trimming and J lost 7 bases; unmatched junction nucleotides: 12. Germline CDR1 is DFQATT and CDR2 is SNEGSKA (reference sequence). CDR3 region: CSARDSRQGGLNEQFF. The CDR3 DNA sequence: TGCAGTGCTAGAGATTCCCGACAGGGTGGGTTAAATGAGCAGTTCTTC.

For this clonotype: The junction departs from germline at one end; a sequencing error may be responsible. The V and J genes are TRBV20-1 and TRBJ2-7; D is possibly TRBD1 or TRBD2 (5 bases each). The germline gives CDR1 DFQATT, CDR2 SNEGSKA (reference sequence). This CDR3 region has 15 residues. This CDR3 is CCASPREGISYEQYF. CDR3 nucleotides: TGCTGTGCTAGTCCGCGAGAGGGGATCTCCTACGAGCAGTACTTC.

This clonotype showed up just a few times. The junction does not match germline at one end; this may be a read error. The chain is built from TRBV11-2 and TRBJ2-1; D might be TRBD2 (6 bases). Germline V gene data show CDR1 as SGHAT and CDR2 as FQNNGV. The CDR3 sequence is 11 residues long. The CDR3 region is CASSFYGDLTF. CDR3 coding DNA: TGTGCCAGCAGCTTCTACGGGGACTTGACCTTC.

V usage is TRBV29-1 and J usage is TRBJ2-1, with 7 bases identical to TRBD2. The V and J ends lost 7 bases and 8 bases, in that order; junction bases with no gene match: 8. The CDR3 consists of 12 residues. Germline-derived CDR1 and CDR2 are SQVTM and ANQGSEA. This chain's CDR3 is CSENTRGDEQFF. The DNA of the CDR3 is TGCAGCGAAAACACACGGGGGGATGAGCAGTTCTTC.

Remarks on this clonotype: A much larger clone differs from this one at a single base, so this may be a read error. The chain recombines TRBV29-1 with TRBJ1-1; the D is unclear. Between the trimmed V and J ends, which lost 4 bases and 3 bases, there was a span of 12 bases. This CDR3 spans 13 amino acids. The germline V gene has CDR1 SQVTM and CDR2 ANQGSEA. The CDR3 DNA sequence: TGCAGCGTTGGCAACTTTAGGGACACTGAAGCTTTCTTT. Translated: CSVGNFRDTEAFF. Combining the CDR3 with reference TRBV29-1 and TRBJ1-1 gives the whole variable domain SAVISQKPSRDICQRGTSLTIQCQVDSQVTMMFWYRQQPGQSLTLIATANQGSEATYESGFVIDKFPISRPNLTFSTLTVSNMSPEDSSIYLCSVGNFRDTEAFFGQGTRLTVV.

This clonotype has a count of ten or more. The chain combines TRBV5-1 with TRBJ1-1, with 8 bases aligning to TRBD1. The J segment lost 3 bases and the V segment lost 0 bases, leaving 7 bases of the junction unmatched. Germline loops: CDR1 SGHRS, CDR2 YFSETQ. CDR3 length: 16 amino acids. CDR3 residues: CASSLEPGGGYTEAFF. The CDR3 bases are TGCGCCAGCAGCTTGGAGCCAGGGGGCGGATACACTGAAGCTTTCTTT.

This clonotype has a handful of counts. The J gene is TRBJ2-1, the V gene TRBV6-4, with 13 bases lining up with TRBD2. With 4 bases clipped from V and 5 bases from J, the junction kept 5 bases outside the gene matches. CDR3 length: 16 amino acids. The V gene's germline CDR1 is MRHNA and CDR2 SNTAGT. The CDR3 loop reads CASSAELAGGHNEQFF. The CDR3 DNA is TGTGCCAGCAGTGCTGAACTAGCGGGAGGGCACAATGAGCAGTTCTTC.

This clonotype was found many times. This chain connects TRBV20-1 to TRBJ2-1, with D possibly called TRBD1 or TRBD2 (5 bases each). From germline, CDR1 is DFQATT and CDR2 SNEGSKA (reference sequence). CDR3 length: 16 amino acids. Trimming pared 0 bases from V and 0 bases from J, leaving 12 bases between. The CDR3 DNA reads TGCAGTGCTAGAGATCCTCGGGGCAGCTCCTACAATGAGCAGTTCTTC. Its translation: CSARDPRGSSYNEQFF.

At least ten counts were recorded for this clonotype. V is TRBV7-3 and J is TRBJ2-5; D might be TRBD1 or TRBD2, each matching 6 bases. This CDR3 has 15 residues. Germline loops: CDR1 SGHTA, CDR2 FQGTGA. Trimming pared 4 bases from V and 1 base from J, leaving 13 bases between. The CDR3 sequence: CASSSIGGLQETQYF. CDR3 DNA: TGTGCCAGCAGCTCCATAGGGGGGCTCCAAGAGACCCAGTACTTC.

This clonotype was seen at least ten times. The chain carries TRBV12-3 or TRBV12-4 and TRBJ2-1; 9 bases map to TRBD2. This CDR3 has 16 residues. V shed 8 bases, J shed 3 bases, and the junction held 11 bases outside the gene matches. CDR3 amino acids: CASSRVSGGYYNEQFF. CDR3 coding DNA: TGTGCCAGCTCCCGAGTTAGCGGGGGCTACTACAATGAGCAGTTCTTC.

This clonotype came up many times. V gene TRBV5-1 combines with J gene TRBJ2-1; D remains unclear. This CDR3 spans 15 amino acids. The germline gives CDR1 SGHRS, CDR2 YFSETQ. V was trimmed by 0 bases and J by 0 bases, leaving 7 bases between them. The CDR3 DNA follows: TGCGCCAGCAGCTTGGATGGGAACTCCTACAATGAGCAGTTCTTC. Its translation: CASSLDGNSYNEQFF.

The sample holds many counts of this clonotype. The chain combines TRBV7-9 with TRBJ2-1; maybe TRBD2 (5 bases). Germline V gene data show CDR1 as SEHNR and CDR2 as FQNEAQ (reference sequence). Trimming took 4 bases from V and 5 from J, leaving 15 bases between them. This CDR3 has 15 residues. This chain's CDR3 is CASSSLSWENNEQFF. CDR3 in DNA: TGTGCCAGCAGCTCTCTTTCGTGGGAGAACAATGAGCAGTTCTTC.